Here is one TCR beta chain with its context. Its matching antigen is unknown. Other DNA variants within this sample encode the same CDR3. This specimen belongs to a study of cytomegalovirus exposure and HLA in healthy donors. General observations from the study: Subsequent analysis showed first-cohort TCR clusters tending to co-occur in about 110 validation repertoires. Three of the chains that were CMV-associated were confirmed in vitro to be specific for CMV antigens.

The ends were cut back, 0 bases at V and 4 bases at J, with 6 bases in the middle. Germline CDR1 and CDR2: LGHNA and YSLEER. The CDR3 loop spans 13 amino acids. Clones were read by immunoSEQ multiplex PCR, and TCRdb kept only the in-frame ones, dropping some. The table includes fewer than 200,000 clones, around nine tenths detected once. V gene TRBV4-3 combines with J gene TRBJ1-1; weak D call: TRBD1 (5 bases). This clonotype was obtained from a man younger than 30 in good health and CMV-seropositive. What was sequenced was PBMCs. DNA for the CDR3: TGCGCCAGCAGCCAAGACGGGGGCACTGAAGCTTTCTTT. Translation gives CASSQDGGTEAFF.